These 16 T cell receptor beta chains came from one sample sequenced in a study of T-cell memory formation after mild COVID-19. TCRdb re-analysed the 5' RACE reads in MiXCR, keeping a single row per CDR3 protein. The sample has 300,000 to 400,000 distinct CDR3 sequences, around 13% seen once. Sequenced: PBMCs or a T cell subset sorted from them (not recorded which). These receptors were obtained from a man younger than 35 who had mild COVID-19 (a few samples of this study predate the infection). Cell type and time point are not known.

This clonotype was seen ten or more times. The rearrangement links TRBV5-1 to TRBJ2-1; no firm D call. CDR3 size: 15 residues. Germline V gene data show CDR1 as SGHRS and CDR2 as YFSETQ. The germline V and J ends were trimmed by 2 bases and 3 bases, with 12 bases remaining between them. Written as DNA, the CDR3 is TGCGCCAGCAGCTTCTCGGCAGATCTCTACAATGAGCAGTTCTTC. The encoded protein is CASSFSADLYNEQFF.

This clonotype was found many times. The chain uses TRBV7-2 and TRBJ2-3; 9 nucleotides agree with TRBD1. Germline V gene data show CDR1 as SGHTA and CDR2 as FQGNSA. V trimming: 5 bases; J trimming: 5 bases; junction bases outside the gene matches: 8. The CDR3 is made up of 15 amino acids. CDR3 loop: CASSPRTGARDTQYF. DNA of the CDR3: TGTGCCAGCAGCCCGAGGACAGGGGCTAGAGATACGCAGTATTTT.

This clonotype was seen only a few times. The rearrangement links TRBV14 to TRBJ2-7, with 10 bases fitting TRBD2. The germline V gene has CDR1 SGHDN and CDR2 FVKESK. There are 16 residues in the CDR3. V lost 3 bases and J lost 2; bases outside the gene matches: 7. DNA for the CDR3: TGTGCCAGCAGCCACCTTAGCGGGGGGACCGCCTACGAGCAGTACTTC. Translated, it gives CASSHLSGGTAYEQYF.

This clonotype occurred many times. The rearrangement uses TRBV12-3 or TRBV12-4 and TRBJ2-3; 9 bases align to TRBD2. This CDR3 is built from 16 residues. V shed 6 bases and J 2 bases; nucleotides not matched to a gene: 9. The CDR3 sequence is CASSYLAGEPTDTQYF. The CDR3 coding sequence is TGTGCCAGCAGCTACTTAGCGGGGGAGCCCACAGATACGCAGTATTTT.

This clonotype came up a few times. V is TRBV15 and J is TRBJ2-1; 11 nucleotides match TRBD1. The trim removed 3 bases at V and 4 bases at J, leaving 8 bases unmatched. This CDR3 spans 17 amino acids. The germline CDR1 and CDR2 sequences are LNHNV and YYDKDF (reference sequence). CDR3 protein: CATSRSYGTGGYNEQFF. Here the CDR3 DNA reads TGTGCCACCAGCAGGTCCTACGGGACAGGGGGATACAATGAGCAGTTCTTC.

The chain's CDR3 is CASSLVRPPYEQYF. The CDR3 DNA follows: TGTGCCAGCAGCTTAGTTCGCCCCCCCTACGAGCAGTACTTC. The gene calls are TRBV7-9 and TRBJ2-7; D not certain. This CDR3 contains 14 residues. Germline loops: CDR1 SEHNR, CDR2 FQNEAQ (reference sequence). V was shortened by 1 base and J by 2 bases, with 9 bases between the two germline ends.

In this sample, this clonotype turned up many times. This chain links TRBV29-1 with TRBJ2-2; D might be TRBD1 (5 bases). The CDR3 runs 13 residues. V shed 7 bases and J shed 6 bases, with 15 bases lying between them. Germline assignment: CDR1 SQVTM and CDR2 ANQGSEA. The CDR3 protein is CSAEGVWAGELFF. The CDR3 DNA reads TGCAGCGCCGAAGGGGTCTGGGCCGGGGAGCTGTTTTTT.

This clonotype occurred a few times. CDR3 protein: CASSLGRGPGYGYTF. The CDR3 bases are TGTGCCAGCAGCTTAGGACGGGGCCCGGGCTATGGCTACACCTTC. V and J are TRBV7-8 and TRBJ1-2, with D perhaps matching TRBD1 (5 bases). The CDR3 covers 15 residues. The V gene lost 1 base and the J gene lost 4 bases, with 13 bases spanning the gap. The germline CDR1 and CDR2 sequences are SGHVS and FQNEAQ.

The chain joins TRBV20-1 to TRBJ1-3, with no clear D. V lost 6 bases and J 2 bases, leaving 14 bases between the germline ends. This CDR3 is 14 amino acids long. Germline values: CDR1 DFQATT, CDR2 SNEGSKA (reference sequence). CDR3 in DNA: TGCAGTGCCATGGGCAGGTACACTGGAAACACCATATATTTT. It codes for CSAMGRYTGNTIYF.

In its sample, this clonotype was seen many times. The chain carries TRBV5-1 and TRBJ2-5; a weak D match, TRBD1 (7 bases). V lost 1 base and J 3 bases, leaving 10 bases between the germline ends. CDR3 length: 14 residues. Germline V gives CDR1 SGHRS, CDR2 YFSETQ. The DNA for the CDR3 is TGCGCCAGCAGCTTGACAGGGGAGGAAGAGACCCAGTACTTC. Its protein is CASSLTGEEETQYF. The full variable domain, with the rest looked up from reference TRBV5-1 and TRBJ2-5, is KAGVTQTPRYLIKTRGQQVTLSCSPISGHRSVSWYQQTPGQGLQFLFEYFSETQRNKGNFPGRFSGRQFSNSRSEMNVSTLELGDSALYLCASSLTGEEETQYFGPGTRLLVL.

The chain links TRBV2 to TRBJ2-7; 9 bases map to TRBD1. CDR3 length equals 15 residues. J gave up 1 base and V 7 bases, and 8 bases lay outside the gene matches. Germline CDR1 and CDR2: SNHLY and FYNNEI. CDR3 DNA: TGTGCCAGCAAACCCGGACAGGGGTGGTCCTACGAGCAGTACGTC. Protein sequence: CASKPGQGWSYEQYV.

V usage is TRBV10-3 and J usage is TRBJ1-1, with TRBD1 identical over 7 bases. CDR3 length equals 13 residues. CDR1 is ENHRY and CDR2 is SYGVKD in the germline V gene. V shed 6 bases, J shed 4 bases, and the junction held 5 bases outside the gene matches. CDR3 loop: CAIRGTASTEAFF. CDR3 nucleotides: TGTGCCATCAGGGGGACAGCCTCCACTGAAGCTTTCTTT.

This clonotype was recorded many times. The chain has TRBV7-6 and TRBJ2-5, with TRBD2 matching over 10 bases. Germline values: CDR1 SGHVS, CDR2 FNYEAQ. The V gene end was trimmed by 5 bases and the J gene end by 5 bases; junction bases not matched to a gene: 8. CDR3 length: 15 amino acids. The CDR3 spells CASSPASGGAETQYF. The CDR3 DNA follows: TGTGCCAGCAGCCCAGCTAGCGGGGGTGCGGAGACCCAGTACTTC. The full variable domain, with the rest looked up from reference TRBV7-6 and TRBJ2-5, is GAGVSQSPRYKVTKRGQDVALRCDPISGHVSLYWYRQALGQGPEFLTYFNYEAQQDKSGLPNDRFSAERPEGSISTLTIQRTEQRDSAMYRCASSPASGGAETQYFGPGTRLLVL.

V and J are TRBV5-1 and TRBJ1-2; no definite D call. Trimming cost V 3 bases and J 2 bases, with 5 bases left between them. The V gene's germline CDR1 is SGHRS and CDR2 YFSETQ. The CDR3 is made up of 12 amino acids. The CDR3 nucleotides read TGCGCCAGCAGCTCATACAACTATGGCTACACCTTC. Translation gives CASSSYNYGYTF.

This clonotype has more than one count but fewer than ten. The gene calls are TRBV6-1 and TRBJ1-4, with D unresolved. V was clipped by 6 bases and J by 5 bases, with 19 bases between them. Per the germline V gene, CDR1 is MNHNS and CDR2 is SASEGT. The CDR3 runs 16 residues. The CDR3 region is CASRDHGRRLNEKLFF. The CDR3 bases are TGTGCCAGCAGGGACCACGGACGTAGGTTGAATGAAAAACTGTTTTTT.

CDR3 residues: CSSSGQGGKNTEAFF. CDR3 sequence (DNA): TGCAGCTCCTCCGGGCAGGGAGGCAAGAACACTGAAGCTTTCTTT. V gene TRBV29-1 combines with J gene TRBJ1-1, with D tentatively TRBD1 (5 bases). CDR3 length: 15 residues. Germline V gene sequence: CDR1 SQVTM, CDR2 ANQGSEA. With 8 bases removed from V and 1 base from J, the gap between germline ends came to 20 bases.